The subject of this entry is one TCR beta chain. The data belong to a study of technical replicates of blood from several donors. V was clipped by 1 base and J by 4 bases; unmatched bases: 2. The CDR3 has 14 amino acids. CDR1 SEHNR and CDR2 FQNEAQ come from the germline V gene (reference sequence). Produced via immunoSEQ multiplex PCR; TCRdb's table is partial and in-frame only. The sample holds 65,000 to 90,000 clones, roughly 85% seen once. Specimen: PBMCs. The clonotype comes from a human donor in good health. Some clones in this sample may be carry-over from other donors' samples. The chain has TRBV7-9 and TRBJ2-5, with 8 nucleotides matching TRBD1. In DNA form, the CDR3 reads TGTGCCAGCAGCTTAGGCAGGGGGCTAGAGACCCAGTACTTC. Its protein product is CASSLGRGLETQYF.